This TCR beta chain is from a study of Ad26.COV2.S vaccination and SARS-CoV-2 variants. Study as a whole: COV1001, an Ad26.COV2.S trial, supplied this vaccine-arm donor. Ad26.COV2.S was injected intramuscularly once or twice, 56 days apart.

General study results and limits: The TCR-based breadth and depth measures might underestimate overall T cell responses.

The data were produced by immunoSEQ multiplex PCR, yet TCRdb's version contains in-frame clones alone and is incomplete. There are some 340,000 clones in the sample; 70% to 90% occur only once, and around 2% lies in the top ten. Regarding this clone: Its specificity is unknown.

Indicated treatment: about 20 received Ad26.COV2.S at low or high dose, single or two shots; roughly five received placebo; per-sample allocation not given. Sampling took place 63 days after the first vaccine or placebo injection. Spike of the Wuhan-strain SARS-CoV-2 was expressed by an Ad26 vector, which formed the vaccine. V was trimmed by 4 bases and J by 5 bases, leaving 24 bases between them. This CDR3 comprises 17 residues. This chain uses TRBV5-3 with TRBJ1-2; D gene ambiguous. TRBV5-3 belongs to the ORF category, with a function that is uncertain. The sequence was collected from a person between 18 and 65 years old who received the Ad26.COV2.S COVID-19 vaccine or a placebo. The sample here was peripheral blood, taken in a trial of Ad26.COV2.S vaccine versus placebo. The CDR3, as DNA: TGTGCCAGAAGCAGGGTGGTGTTTGAGCACCCGCTTTATGGCTACACCTTC. It encodes CARSRVVFEHPLYGYTF.